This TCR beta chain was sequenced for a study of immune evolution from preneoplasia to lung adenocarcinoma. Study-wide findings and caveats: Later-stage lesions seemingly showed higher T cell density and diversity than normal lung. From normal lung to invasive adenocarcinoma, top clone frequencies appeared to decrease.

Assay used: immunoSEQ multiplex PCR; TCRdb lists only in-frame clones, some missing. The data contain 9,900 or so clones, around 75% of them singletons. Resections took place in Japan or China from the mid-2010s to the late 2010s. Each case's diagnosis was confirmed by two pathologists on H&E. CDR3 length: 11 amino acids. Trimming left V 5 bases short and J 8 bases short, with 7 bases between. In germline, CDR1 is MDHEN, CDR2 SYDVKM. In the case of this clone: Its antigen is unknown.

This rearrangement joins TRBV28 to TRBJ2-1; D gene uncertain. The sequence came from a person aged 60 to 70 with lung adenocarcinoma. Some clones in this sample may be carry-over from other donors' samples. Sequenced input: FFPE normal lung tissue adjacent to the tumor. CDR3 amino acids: CASSQLDEQFF. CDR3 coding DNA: TGTGCCAGCAGTCAATTAGATGAGCAGTTCTTC.